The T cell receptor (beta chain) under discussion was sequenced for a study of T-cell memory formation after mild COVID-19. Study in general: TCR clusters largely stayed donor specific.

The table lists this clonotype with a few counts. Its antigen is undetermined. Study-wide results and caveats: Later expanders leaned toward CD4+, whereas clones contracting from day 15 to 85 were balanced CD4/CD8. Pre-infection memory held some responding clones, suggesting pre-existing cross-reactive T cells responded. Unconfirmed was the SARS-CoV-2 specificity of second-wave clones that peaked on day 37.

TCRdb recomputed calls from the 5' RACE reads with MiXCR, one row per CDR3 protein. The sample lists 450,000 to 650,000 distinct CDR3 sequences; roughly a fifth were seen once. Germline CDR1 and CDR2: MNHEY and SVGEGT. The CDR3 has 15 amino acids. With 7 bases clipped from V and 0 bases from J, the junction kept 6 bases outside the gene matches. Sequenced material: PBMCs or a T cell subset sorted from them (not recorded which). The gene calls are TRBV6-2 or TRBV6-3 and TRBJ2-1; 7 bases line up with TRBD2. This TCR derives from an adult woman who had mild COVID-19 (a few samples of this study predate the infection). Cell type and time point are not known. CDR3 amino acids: CASTRAGSSYNEQFF. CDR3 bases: TGTGCCAGCACTCGAGCGGGGAGCTCCTACAATGAGCAGTTCTTC.